Each of the 24 T cell receptor beta chains below was sequenced from the same sample in a study of blood T cell repertoires in COVID-19. Here immunoSEQ multiplex PCR was the method, and the copy in TCRdb shows in-frame clones only, minus some. The sample holds over 60,000 clones; approximately 88% are singletons and the top ten take 12%. Sequenced: peripheral blood. The receptors were gathered from a human donor in a cohort sampled during active COVID-19.

The chain has TRBV6-5 and TRBJ1-1; a possible D gene is TRBD1 (6 bases). The ends were cut back, 6 bases at V and 7 bases at J, with 15 bases in the middle. There are 13 residues in the CDR3. Germline loops: CDR1 MNHEY, CDR2 SVGAGI. CDR3 in DNA: TGTGCCAGCAGGATGGTGGACAGCCTTGAAGCTTTCTTT. This encodes CASRMVDSLEAFF.

This clone has only one observation. V usage is TRBV30 and J usage is TRBJ2-3, with D perhaps matching TRBD1 (5 bases). The CDR3 covers 13 residues. V was pared by 2 bases and J by 0 bases, with 6 bases between. Germline V gene data show CDR1 as GTSNPN and CDR2 as SVGIG (reference sequence). The CDR3 is CAWSTGSTDTQYF. The DNA of the CDR3 is TGTGCCTGGAGTACAGGTAGCACAGATACGCAGTATTTT.

This chain connects TRBV7-3 to TRBJ2-1; a possible D gene is TRBD2 (5 bases). CDR3 size: 13 residues. Germline-derived CDR1 and CDR2 are SGHTA and FQGTGA. The V gene lost 4 bases and the J gene lost 7 bases, with 11 bases spanning the gap. CDR3 protein: CASSSFRGNEQFF. For the CDR3, the DNA is TGTGCCAGCAGCTCTTTCCGGGGAAATGAGCAGTTCTTC.

The chain employs TRBV5-1 and TRBJ1-1; 7 bases fit TRBD1. With V trimmed by 4 bases and J by 4 bases, 10 bases remained unmatched. Germline CDR1 SGHRS, CDR2 YFSETQ. The length of the CDR3 is 15 residues. The CDR3 region is CASSPAQGVSTEAFF. The CDR3 DNA reads as TGCGCCAGCAGCCCGGCCCAGGGGGTTAGCACTGAAGCTTTCTTT.

This clone was counted once. This chain links TRBV13 with TRBJ2-2; TRBD1 might be the D (6 bases). V lost 5 bases, J lost 0 bases, and 7 bases lay in between. The CDR3 has 14 amino acids. CDR1 and CDR2 (germline): PRHDT, FYEKMQ (reference sequence). The CDR3 nucleotides are TGTGCCAGCAGCAGGACAGCGAACACCGGGGAGCTGTTTTTT. Protein product: CASSRTANTGELFF.

The chain recombines TRBV5-6 with TRBJ1-1, with 8 bases lining up with TRBD1. The trim removed 4 bases at V and 4 bases at J, leaving 12 bases unmatched. CDR1 and CDR2 (germline): SGHDT, YYEEEE. CDR3 length equals 16 residues. CDR3 region: CASSPLRAGGLTEAFF. The CDR3 region has the DNA TGTGCCAGCAGCCCGCTCCGCGCAGGGGGCCTCACTGAAGCTTTCTTT. Together with reference TRBV5-6 and TRBJ1-1, the CDR3 gives the full variable domain: DAGVTQSPTHLIKTRGQQVTLRCSPKSGHDTVSWYQQALGQGPQFIFQYYEEEERQRGNFPDRFSGHQFPNYSSELNVNALLLGDSALYLCASSPLRAGGLTEAFFGQGTRLTVV.

The J gene is TRBJ2-7, the V gene TRBV11-3; a weak D match, TRBD2 (6 bases). Trimming stripped 7 bases from V and 0 bases from J, with 13 bases between. Germline V gene data show CDR1 as SGHNT and CDR2 as YENEEA. CDR3 length equals 14 residues. This chain's CDR3 is CASTQGGGSYEQYF. CDR3 bases: TGTGCCAGCACTCAGGGAGGAGGCTCCTACGAGCAGTACTTC.

This clone was picked up a small number of times. J is TRBJ2-7 and V is TRBV5-1; 8 nucleotides match TRBD2. The germline CDR1 and CDR2 sequences are SGHRS and YFSETQ. Trimming cost V 4 bases and J 0 bases; bases outside gene matches: 6. CDR3 size: 15 residues. CDR3 in amino acids: CASSPGGRSSYEQYF. The CDR3 DNA sequence: TGCGCCAGCAGCCCGGGGGGGAGGTCCTCCTACGAGCAGTACTTC.

This sequence joins TRBV5-1 and TRBJ2-7; TRBD2 aligns across 11 bases. V lost 0 bases, J lost 4 bases, and 6 bases stayed unmatched. The CDR3 runs 16 residues. The germline gives CDR1 SGHRS, CDR2 YFSETQ. The CDR3 loop reads CASSLGAIAGGYEQYF. The CDR3 region has the DNA TGCGCCAGCAGCTTGGGAGCTATAGCGGGAGGGTACGAGCAGTACTTC. Full variable domain (remainder filled in from reference TRBV5-1 and TRBJ2-7): KAGVTQTPRYLIKTRGQQVTLSCSPISGHRSVSWYQQTPGQGLQFLFEYFSETQRNKGNFPGRFSGRQFSNSRSEMNVSTLELGDSALYLCASSLGAIAGGYEQYFGPGTRLTVT.

The rearrangement uses TRBV18 and TRBJ1-5; D not certain. V was pared by 6 bases and J by 3 bases, with 9 bases between. Germline CDR1 reads KGHSH; CDR2 reads LQKENI. The CDR3 contains 13 residues. The DNA for the CDR3 is TGTGCCAGCTCTACCGCGTCCAATCAGCCCCAGCATTTT. It specifies CASSTASNQPQHF.

The CDR3 is CASSLGSGSSTDTQYF. The CDR3 coding sequence is TGTGCCAGCAGCTTAGGTTCAGGCTCTAGCACAGATACGCAGTATTTT. The chain links TRBV7-9 to TRBJ2-3; D is uncertain. The germline V gene encodes CDR1 SEHNR and CDR2 FQNEAQ (reference sequence). The CDR3 sequence is 16 residues long. The V end was cut by 1 base, the J end by 0 bases, with 11 bases between.

The chain joins TRBV6-6 to TRBJ2-5, with unresolved D. The germline gives CDR1 MNHNY, CDR2 SVGAGI (reference sequence). The ends were cut back, 4 bases at V and 3 bases at J, with 12 bases in the middle. The CDR3 length is 14 residues. In DNA, the CDR3 is TGTGCCAGCAGTTGGGCAGCCGCGAAAGAGACCCAGTACTTC. Protein: CASSWAAAKETQYF.

V gene TRBV3-1 (or the pseudogene TRBV3-2) combines with J gene TRBJ1-1; TRBD1 aligns across 8 bases. J was trimmed by 11 bases and V by 1 base; bases with no gene match: 9. In germline, CDR1 is LGHDT, CDR2 YNNKEL (reference sequence). This CDR3 has 14 residues. This CDR3 is CASSQGGQGARAFF. CDR3 sequence (DNA): TGTGCCAGCAGCCAAGGCGGGCAGGGGGCGCGGGCTTTCTTT.

This clone was detected once. The V call is TRBV5-1, the J call TRBJ2-7, with 9 bases identical to TRBD2. Germline values: CDR1 SGHRS, CDR2 YFSETQ. The CDR3 contains 16 residues. V trimming: 7 bases; J trimming: 2 bases; junction bases outside the gene matches: 13. This chain's CDR3 is CASASYETSGTYEQYF. CDR3 DNA sequence: TGCGCCAGCGCGTCTTATGAGACTAGCGGAACCTACGAGCAGTACTTC.

The chain employs TRBV7-7 and TRBJ2-5; 9 bases agree with TRBD2. The trim removed 3 bases at V and 5 bases at J, leaving 7 bases unmatched. This CDR3 contains 15 residues. Germline V lookup: CDR1 SSHAT, CDR2 FNYEAQ (reference sequence). CDR3 loop: CASSFGLAGRETQYF. In nucleotides, the CDR3 is TGTGCCAGCAGCTTTGGGCTAGCGGGGAGGGAGACCCAGTACTTC.

Of note for this clone: A read error may account for a junction end that differs from germline. The chain has TRBV2 and TRBJ2-1; the D is unclear. Germline V lookup: CDR1 SNHLY, CDR2 FYNNEI. The CDR3 sequence is 13 residues long. The CDR3 DNA reads TGTGCCAGCAGGGAAGGGCTTTACAATGAGCAGTTCTTC. This translates into CASREGLYNEQFF.

The J gene is TRBJ1-2, the V gene TRBV12-3 or TRBV12-4; no clear D. This CDR3 contains 11 residues. Trimming cost V 2 bases and J 7 bases, with 5 bases left between them. The CDR3 region has the DNA TGTGCCAGCAGTTTAAATCGTGGCTACACCTTC. This codes for CASSLNRGYTF.

V and J are TRBV3-1 (or the pseudogene TRBV3-2) and TRBJ2-4, with D uncertain. Trimming shortened V by 6 bases and J by 0 bases, and 12 bases separated the two germline ends. The CDR3 spans 15 residues. Germline V gene sequence: CDR1 LGHDT, CDR2 YNNKEL (reference sequence). CDR3 loop: CASRGSGLAKNIQYF. CDR3 sequence (DNA): TGTGCCAGCAGGGGCAGTGGTCTAGCCAAAAACATTCAGTACTTC.

The chain recombines TRBV6-4 with TRBJ2-5; D may be TRBD2 (6 bases). CDR1 MRHNA and CDR2 SNTAGT come from the germline V gene. There are 15 residues in the CDR3. Trimming stripped 6 bases from V and 2 bases from J, with 16 bases between. CDR3 sequence (DNA): TGTGCCAGCAGCAGACTAGTGGTTTTACAAGAGACCCAGTACTTC. Its protein product is CASSRLVVLQETQYF.

This clone has only one observation. V gene TRBV27 combines with J gene TRBJ2-6, with unresolved D. This CDR3 spans 13 amino acids. Trimming left V 6 bases short and J 2 bases short, with 5 bases between. Germline CDR1 MNHEY, CDR2 SMNVEV (reference sequence). The CDR3 loop reads CASRFTGANVLTF. Written as DNA, the CDR3 is TGTGCCAGCAGGTTTACTGGGGCCAACGTCCTGACTTTC. Complete variable domain (other parts from reference TRBV27 and TRBJ2-6): EAQVTQNPRYLITVTGKKLTVTCSQNMNHEYMSWYRQDPGLGLRQIYYSMNVEVTDKGDVPEGYKVSRKEKRNFPLILESPSPNQTSLYFCASRFTGANVLTFGAGSRLTVL.

This clone was counted only a few times. The chain employs TRBV5-1 and TRBJ2-1; the match to TRBD2 covers 8 bases. The CDR3 spans 16 residues. Per the germline V gene, CDR1 is SGHRS and CDR2 is YFSETQ. With 0 bases clipped from V and 4 bases from J, the junction kept 6 bases outside the gene matches. The CDR3 is CASSLGASGPYNEQFF. CDR3 in DNA: TGCGCCAGCAGCTTGGGAGCTAGCGGGCCTTACAATGAGCAGTTCTTC.

The rearrangement joins TRBV2 to TRBJ2-5; 7 bases fit TRBD1. This CDR3 is 14 amino acids long. Germline assignment: CDR1 SNHLY and CDR2 FYNNEI. The V and J ends lost 6 bases and 1 base, in that order; junction bases with no gene match: 5. The CDR3 DNA reads as TGTGCCAGCAGACTGACAGGGACCCAAGAGACCCAGTACTTC. It encodes CASRLTGTQETQYF. Drawing the rest from reference TRBV2 and TRBJ2-5, the complete variable domain is EPEVTQTPSHQVTQMGQEVILRCVPISNHLYFYWYRQILGQKVEFLVSFYNNEISEKSEIFDDQFSVERPDGSNFTLKIRSTKLEDSAMYFCASRLTGTQETQYFGPGTRLLVL.

The chain carries TRBV4-1 and TRBJ2-7; 7 nucleotides align to TRBD2. Losses at the gene ends were 5 bases for V and 6 bases for J; bases not matched to a gene: 13. The CDR3 runs 15 residues. Germline lookup yields CDR1 MGHRA and CDR2 YSYEKL. For the CDR3, the DNA is TGCGCCAGCAGCGTTCCCGGGACTATACCAGGCGAGCAGTACTTC. It specifies CASSVPGTIPGEQYF.

This sequence joins TRBV18 and TRBJ2-6, with TRBD2 identical over 11 bases. The V gene's germline CDR1 is KGHSH and CDR2 LQKENI. After removal of 5 bases from V and 4 bases from J, the junction contained 16 bases not matched to a gene. The CDR3 consists of 20 residues. Here the CDR3 DNA reads TGTGCCAGCTCAACCCGAGGACTAGCGGGTGGCAGGTCCGGGGCCAACGTCCTGACTTTC. The encoded protein is CASSTRGLAGGRSGANVLTF.